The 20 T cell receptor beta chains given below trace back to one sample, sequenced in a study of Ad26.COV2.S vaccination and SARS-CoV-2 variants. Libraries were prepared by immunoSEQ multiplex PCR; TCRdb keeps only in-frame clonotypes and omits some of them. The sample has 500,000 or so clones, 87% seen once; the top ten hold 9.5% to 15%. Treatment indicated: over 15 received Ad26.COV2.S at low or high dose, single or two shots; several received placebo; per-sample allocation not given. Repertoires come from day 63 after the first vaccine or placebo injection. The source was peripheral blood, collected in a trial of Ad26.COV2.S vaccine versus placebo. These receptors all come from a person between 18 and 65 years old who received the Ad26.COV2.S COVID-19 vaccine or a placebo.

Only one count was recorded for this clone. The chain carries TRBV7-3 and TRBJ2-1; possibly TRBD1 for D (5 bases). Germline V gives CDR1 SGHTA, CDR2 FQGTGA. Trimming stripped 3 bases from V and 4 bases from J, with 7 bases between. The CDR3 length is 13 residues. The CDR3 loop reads CASSLQGYNEQFF. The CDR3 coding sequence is TGTGCCAGCAGCTTGCAGGGTTACAATGAGCAGTTCTTC. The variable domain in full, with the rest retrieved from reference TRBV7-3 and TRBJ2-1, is GAGVSQTPSNKVTEKGKYVELRCDPISGHTALYWYRQSLGQGPEFLIYFQGTGAADDSGLPNDRFFAVRPEGSVSTLKIQRTERGDSAVYLCASSLQGYNEQFFGPGTRLTVL.

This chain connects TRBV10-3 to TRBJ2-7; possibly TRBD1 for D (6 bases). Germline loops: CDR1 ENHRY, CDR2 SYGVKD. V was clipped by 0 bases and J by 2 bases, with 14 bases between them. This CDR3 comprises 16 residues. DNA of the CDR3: TGTGCCATCAGTGAGTCGAGTTTTGGACAGCCCTACGAGCAGTACTTC. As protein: CAISESSFGQPYEQYF.

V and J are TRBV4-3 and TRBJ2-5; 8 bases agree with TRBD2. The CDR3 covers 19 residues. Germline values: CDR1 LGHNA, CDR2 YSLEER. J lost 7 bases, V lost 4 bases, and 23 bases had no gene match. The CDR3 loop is CASSPTLGLGGPAVGTQYF. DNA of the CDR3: TGCGCCAGCAGCCCTACTCTGGGACTAGGCGGGCCGGCGGTGGGGACCCAGTACTTC.

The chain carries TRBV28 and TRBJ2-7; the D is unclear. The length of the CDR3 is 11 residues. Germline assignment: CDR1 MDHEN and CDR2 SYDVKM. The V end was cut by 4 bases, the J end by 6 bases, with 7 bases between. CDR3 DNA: TGTGCCAGCAGTTCCCCAGGCGAGCAGTACTTC. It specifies CASSSPGEQYF.

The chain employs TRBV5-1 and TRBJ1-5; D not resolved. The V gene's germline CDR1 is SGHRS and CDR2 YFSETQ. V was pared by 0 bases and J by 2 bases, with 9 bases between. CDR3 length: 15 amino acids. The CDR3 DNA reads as TGCGCCAGCAGCTTGGGAGGTAGCCGCAATCAGCCCCAGCATTTT. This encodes CASSLGGSRNQPQHF.

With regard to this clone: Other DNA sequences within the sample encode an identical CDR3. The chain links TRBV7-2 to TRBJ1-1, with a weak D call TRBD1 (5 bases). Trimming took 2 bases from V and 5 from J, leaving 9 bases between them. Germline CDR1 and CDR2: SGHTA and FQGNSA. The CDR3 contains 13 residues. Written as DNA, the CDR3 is TGTGCCAGCAGCTTACTGCAGGGAACTGAAGCTTTCTTT. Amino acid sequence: CASSLLQGTEAFF.

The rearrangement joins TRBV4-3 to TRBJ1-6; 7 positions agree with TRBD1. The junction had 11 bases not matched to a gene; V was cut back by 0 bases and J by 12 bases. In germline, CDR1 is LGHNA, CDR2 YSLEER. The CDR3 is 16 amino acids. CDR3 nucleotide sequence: TGCGCCAGCAGCCAAGAGGCGACAGGGAAGTTAGGACCCCTCCACTTT. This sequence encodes CASSQEATGKLGPLHF.

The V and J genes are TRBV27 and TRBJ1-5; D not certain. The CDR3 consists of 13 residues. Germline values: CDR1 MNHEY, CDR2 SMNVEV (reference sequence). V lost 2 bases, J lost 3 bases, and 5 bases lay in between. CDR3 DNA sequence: TGTGCCAGCAGTTTAGCCTACAATCAGCCCCAGCATTTT. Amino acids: CASSLAYNQPQHF.

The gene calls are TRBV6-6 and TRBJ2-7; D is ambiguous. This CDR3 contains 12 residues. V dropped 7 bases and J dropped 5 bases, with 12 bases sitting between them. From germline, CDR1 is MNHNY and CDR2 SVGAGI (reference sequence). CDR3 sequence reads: CASKGIAHEQYF. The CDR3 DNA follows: TGTGCCAGCAAGGGAATCGCCCACGAGCAGTACTTC.

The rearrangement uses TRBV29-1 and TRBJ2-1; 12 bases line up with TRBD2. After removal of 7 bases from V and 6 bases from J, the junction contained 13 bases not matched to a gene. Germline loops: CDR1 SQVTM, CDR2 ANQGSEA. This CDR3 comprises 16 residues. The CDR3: CSAASGRALTSNEQFF. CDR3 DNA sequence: TGCAGCGCGGCTAGCGGGAGGGCCCTCACCTCCAATGAGCAGTTCTTC.

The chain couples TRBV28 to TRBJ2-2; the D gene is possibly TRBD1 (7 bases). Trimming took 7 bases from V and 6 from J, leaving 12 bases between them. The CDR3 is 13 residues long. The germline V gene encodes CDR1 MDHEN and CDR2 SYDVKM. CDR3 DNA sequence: TGTGCCAGCACCGGAGGGGGCCCCGGGGAGCTGTTTTTT. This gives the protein CASTGGGPGELFF.

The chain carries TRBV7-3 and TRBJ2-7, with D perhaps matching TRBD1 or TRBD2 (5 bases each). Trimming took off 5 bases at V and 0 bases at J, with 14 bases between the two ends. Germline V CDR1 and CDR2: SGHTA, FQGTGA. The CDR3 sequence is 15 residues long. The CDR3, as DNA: TGTGCCAGCAGCCCTTGGGACGGACCCTCCTACGAGCAGTACTTC. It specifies CASSPWDGPSYEQYF. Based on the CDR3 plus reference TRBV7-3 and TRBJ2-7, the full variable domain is GAGVSQTPSNKVTEKGKYVELRCDPISGHTALYWYRQSLGQGPEFLIYFQGTGAADDSGLPNDRFFAVRPEGSVSTLKIQRTERGDSAVYLCASSPWDGPSYEQYFGPGTRLTVT.

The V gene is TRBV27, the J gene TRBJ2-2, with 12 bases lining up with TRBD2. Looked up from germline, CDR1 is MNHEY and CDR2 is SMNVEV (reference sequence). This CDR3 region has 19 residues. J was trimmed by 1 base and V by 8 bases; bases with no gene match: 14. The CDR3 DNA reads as TGTGCCAGCCGACTCCTGGGGCTAGCGGGAGGGAAGAACACCGGGGAGCTGTTTTTT. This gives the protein CASRLLGLAGGKNTGELFF.

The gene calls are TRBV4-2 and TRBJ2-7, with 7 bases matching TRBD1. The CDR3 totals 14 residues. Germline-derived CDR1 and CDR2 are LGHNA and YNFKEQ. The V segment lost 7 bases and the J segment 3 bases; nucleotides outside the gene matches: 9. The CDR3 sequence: CASTPGTDHYEQYF. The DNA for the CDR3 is TGTGCCAGCACCCCGGGGACAGACCACTACGAGCAGTACTTC.

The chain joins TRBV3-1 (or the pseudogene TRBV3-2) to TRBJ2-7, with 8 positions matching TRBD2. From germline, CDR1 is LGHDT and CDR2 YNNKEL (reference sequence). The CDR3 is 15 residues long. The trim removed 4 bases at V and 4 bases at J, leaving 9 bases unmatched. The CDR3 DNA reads TGTGCCAGCAGCCTAAGCGGGAGCTTAATTTACGAGCAGTACTTC. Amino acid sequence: CASSLSGSLIYEQYF.

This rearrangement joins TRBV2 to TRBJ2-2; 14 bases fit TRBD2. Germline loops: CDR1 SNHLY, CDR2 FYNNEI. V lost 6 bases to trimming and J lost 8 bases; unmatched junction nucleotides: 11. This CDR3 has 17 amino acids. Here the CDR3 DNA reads TGTGCCAGCAGCAACCAGGGACTAGCGGGAGTATCAGGGGAGCTGTTTTTT. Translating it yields CASSNQGLAGVSGELFF.

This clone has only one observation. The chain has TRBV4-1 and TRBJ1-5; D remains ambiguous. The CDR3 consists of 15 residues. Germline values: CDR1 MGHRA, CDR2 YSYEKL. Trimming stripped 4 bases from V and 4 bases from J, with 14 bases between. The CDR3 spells CASSRHRAPNQPQHF. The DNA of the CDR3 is TGCGCCAGCAGCCGCCACCGGGCCCCTAATCAGCCCCAGCATTTT.

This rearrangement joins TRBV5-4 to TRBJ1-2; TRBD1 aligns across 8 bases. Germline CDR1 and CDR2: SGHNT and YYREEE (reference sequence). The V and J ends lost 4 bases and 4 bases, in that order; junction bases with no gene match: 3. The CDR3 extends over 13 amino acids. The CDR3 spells CASSTGQGYGYTF. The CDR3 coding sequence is TGTGCCAGCAGCACTGGACAGGGCTATGGCTACACCTTC.

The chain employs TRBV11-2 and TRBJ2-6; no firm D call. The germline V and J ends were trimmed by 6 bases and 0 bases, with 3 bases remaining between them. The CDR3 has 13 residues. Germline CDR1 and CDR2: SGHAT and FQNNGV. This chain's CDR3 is CASRVSGANVLTF. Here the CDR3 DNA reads TGTGCCAGCAGGGTCTCTGGGGCCAACGTCCTGACTTTC.

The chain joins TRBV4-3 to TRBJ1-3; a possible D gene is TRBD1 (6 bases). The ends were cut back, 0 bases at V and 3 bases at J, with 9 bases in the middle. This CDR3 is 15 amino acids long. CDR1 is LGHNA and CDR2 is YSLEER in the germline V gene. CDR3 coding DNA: TGCGCCAGCAGCCAAGATTTAGGGGGTGGAAACACCATATATTTT. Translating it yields CASSQDLGGGNTIYF.